The subject of this entry is one T cell receptor beta chain. This clone was seen more than once but under ten times. The clone's antigen remains unknown. One base away there is no much larger clone; base qualities are not given. V lost 3 bases and J lost 0 bases; the stretch between them is 6 bases long. Including the terminal cysteine and phenylalanine, the CDR3 comprises 14 residues. Here the CDR3 DNA is all that survives: 42 bases in frame from base 1. From a lookup of the germline V gene, CDR1 and CDR2 are SNHLY and FYNNEI. CD4+ T cells from unexposed donors were collected before the COVID-19 pandemic (2011-2018). Naive and memory CD4+ T cells were separated from cryopreserved PBMCs through CD4 enrichment, which was followed by EasySep naive CD4+ T cell enrichment. Leukapheresis product for the unexposed donors was bought commercially. Ficoll-Paque PLUS gradient centrifugation was used to isolate PBMCs from either whole blood or leukapheresis product. The PBMCs went either fresh into the expansion assay or into cryopreservation at -140 degrees C. The QIAamp Micro DNA Kit was used to extract genomic DNA from the CD4+ T cells.

Deep-resolution immunoSEQ TCR-beta sequencing was performed on DNA from uncultured naive and memory CD4+ T cells. The original methods were these. During preprocessing, nonproductive sequences were discarded, as were any CDR3s that did not begin with C, did not end with F or W, or were shorter than 7 amino acids. Cultured and uncultured naive and memory CD4+ repertoires were searched for previously identified spike- and CEF-reactive CDR3s. CDR3 homology was quantified as pairwise Levenshtein distance, calculated with the stringdist R package after three terminal residues were trimmed from each end. Imported from immuneACCESS, the table was reduced by TCRdb to in-frame sequences with V and J called. These copies leave out some clones; in studies compared against another copy, an unresolved V gene accounts for under half, and the cause of the remainder is not known. The D gene and trimming were derived from the DNA, and the V and J assignments and clone size from that table. This sample gives about 68,000 clones in total; about 92% of them show up just once. The ten top clones hold under 0.25% of the sample.

The sample comes from a study of CD4 T cells in relation to SARS-CoV-2 and coronaviruses (TCRdb year 2021). For the study in its entirety: Patient-derived lymphoblastoid cell lines were used to map the HLA restriction of shared crossreactive spike epitopes. Memory CD4+ T cell crossreactivity between SARS-CoV-2 and common cold coronavirus spike proteins was assessed at the TCR clonotype level in the study. Samples from three pre-COVID donors and the naive versus memory experiments were sequenced with the Adaptive Biotechnologies TCR-sequencing kit; other data were Illumina-based. For other donors in the study, expansion assays were sequenced with a different, Illumina-based TCR-beta assay.

Study-level results and caveats: Crossreactive clones showed significantly weaker SARS-CoV-2-driven expansion than monoreactive clones, consistent with antigenic imprinting. Since the crossreactivity analysis centred on spike protein, crossreactivity against other viral proteins was not assessed. Naive versus memory sequencing indicated that memory recall responses, rather than primary responses primed during culture, are detected by the assay. Memory CD4+ clonotypes crossrecognizing SARS-CoV-2 and at least one common cold coronavirus spike were found in approximately 65% of donors. Small numbers of patients and of tested TCRs were a limitation of the study. Because no donor provided both pre-pandemic and post-infection samples, tracing the source of pre-existing responses was limited.

The sequence was obtained from a human donor in good health. The rearrangement combines TRBV2 with TRBJ1-5; a confident D gene designation cannot be given. The sequenced sample was naive CD4+ T cells from PBMCs. The cell subset or site tag for this specimen amounts to: naive CD4+ T cells isolated by negative enrichment. The CDR3 reads as follows: CASSDGGSNQPQHF. The DNA is as follows: TGTGCCAGCAGTGACGGAGGTAGCAATCAGCCCCAGCATTTT.